The 4 T cell receptor beta chains presented below share a single source sample, sequenced in a study of blood T cell repertoires in COVID-19 (dated by TCRdb to between 2020 and 2021). Library preparation employed the immunoSEQ multiplex PCR assay. The clones in this table, taken by TCRdb from immuneACCESS, are in-frame only. Not every clone is retained; where verified, under half of the shortfall comes from an unresolved V gene, and the cause of the rest is unknown. The sample contains under 250,000 clones, around four fifths of them found a single time. 7.5% to 9% of the sample goes to the ten largest clones. Source material: peripheral blood. The receptors here all came from a woman in her fifties or sixties with acute or convalescent COVID-19.

The CDR3 protein is CASSLGDTKQYF. The CDR3 coding sequence is TGTGCCAGCAGTTTAGGGGACACCAAGCAGTACTTC. The rearrangement links TRBV12-3 or TRBV12-4 to TRBJ2-7, with D possibly being TRBD1 (6 bases). The CDR3 is made up of 12 amino acids. V was trimmed by 1 base and J by 8 bases, leaving 9 bases between them.

The rearrangement uses TRBV5-1 and TRBJ2-7, with D unclear. Trimming stripped 0 bases from V and 0 bases from J, with 13 bases between. Germline V lookup: CDR1 SGHRS, CDR2 YFSETQ. This CDR3 spans 16 amino acids. DNA for the CDR3: TGCGCCAGCAGCTTGGAGGCGCGGCCGAGCTCCTACGAGCAGTACTTC. Encoded protein: CASSLEARPSSYEQYF.

For the CDR3, the DNA is TGTGCCACCAAGCGGGACAATGAGCAGTTCTTC. This gives the protein CATKRDNEQFF. The rearrangement links TRBV6-6 to TRBJ2-1; possibly TRBD2 for D (6 bases). Germline CDR1 MNHNY, CDR2 SVGAGI (reference sequence). Trimming removed 10 bases from V and 5 bases from J, with 9 bases in between. The CDR3 consists of 11 residues.

Turning to this clone: Because the CDR3's place on the DNA is in doubt, the DNA is left out and the CDR3 is given as listed by TCRdb. This chain links TRBV6-5 with TRBJ2-1; TRBD1, the D gene given by the table, was not confirmed from the DNA. With termini counted, the CDR3 has 16 amino acids. Germline lookup yields CDR1 MNHEY and CDR2 SVGAGI. The CDR3 is CASSSSDRGFYNEQFF.